Listed here is a single T cell receptor beta chain. In its sample, this clonotype was seen once. Its antigen remains unidentified. No per-base quality is available; no much larger clone lies one base away. A lone read gives weak evidence. The treatment or condition label, as the study defines it: in vitro stimulation with specific CMV peptide epitopes to enrich CMV-specific T cells. This sample stems from a study of T cell repertoires in cytomegalovirus infection (dated by TCRdb to between 2017 and 2020). Some background on the complete study: Recently identified HLA-C-restricted CMV epitopes, whose presentation resists viral immunomodulation, were targeted by peptide stimulations together with well-studied HLA-B-restricted epitopes. Because public TCR beta signatures pointed to carriage of CMV infection together with the matching HLA type, the HLA type of each donor mattered for the analysis.

What the study reported, not specific to this receptor: Carriers of CMV infection plus the relevant HLA type were discriminated by the cumulative frequency of public TCR beta family members in the study cohort and in an independent roughly 370-donor cohort. In the ex vivo response, HLA-C-restricted CMV-specific TCR beta clonotypes were dominant, and in two of eight donors the single most frequent clonotype came from this HLA-C-restricted group.

From a lookup of the germline V gene, CDR1 and CDR2 are SQVTM and ANQGSEA. Trimming removed 6 bases from V and 3 bases from J; the gene matches leave 10 bases unexplained. The CDR3 runs 15 residues from the cysteine to the phenylalanine. Just the 45-base CDR3 DNA is kept, in frame starting at base 1. Reads for this sample came from an Illumina HiSeq 1500. TCRdb cleaned the public reads at Q25 with fastp, built clones with MiXCR and kept in-frame beta chains. Records with the same CDR3 protein are collapsed into one entry carrying the most frequent genes and DNA. A total of around 710,000 distinct CDR3 sequences appear in this sample, 29% of them only once. Together, the top ten hold over 10% of the sample.

This TCR was sampled from a human donor in good health (CMV status not recorded). Some clones in this sample may be carry-over from other donors' samples. Recombination connected TRBV29-1 to TRBJ1-4; 7 bases in between match TRBD1. The sample in question was cultured CD8+ T cells from PBMCs, obtained from culture after CMV antigen stimulation. The DNA reads TGCAGCGTAGACAGGGACATGGGCGCTAATGAAAAACTGTTTTTT. This sequence encodes CSVDRDMGANEKLFF.